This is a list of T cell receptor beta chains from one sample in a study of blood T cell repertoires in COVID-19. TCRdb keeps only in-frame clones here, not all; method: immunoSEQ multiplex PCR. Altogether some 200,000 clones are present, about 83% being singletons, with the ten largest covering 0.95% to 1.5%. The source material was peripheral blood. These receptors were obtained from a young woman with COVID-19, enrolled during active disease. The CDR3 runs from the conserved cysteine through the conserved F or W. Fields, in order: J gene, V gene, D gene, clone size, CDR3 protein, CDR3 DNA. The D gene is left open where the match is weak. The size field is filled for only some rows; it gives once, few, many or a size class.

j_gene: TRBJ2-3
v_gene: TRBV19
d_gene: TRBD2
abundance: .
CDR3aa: CASSVTSGGFVTDTQYF
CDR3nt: TGTGCCAGTAGTGTGACTAGCGGAGGTTTCGTCACAGATACGCAGTATTTT

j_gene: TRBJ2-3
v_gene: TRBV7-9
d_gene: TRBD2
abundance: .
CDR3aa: CASSFQTSGYTDTQYF
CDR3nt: TGTGCCAGCAGCTTTCAGACTAGCGGATACACAGATACGCAGTATTTT

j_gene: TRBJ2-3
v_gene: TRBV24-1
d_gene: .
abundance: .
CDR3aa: CATRGSGDTQYF
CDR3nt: TGTGCCACCAGAGGTTCGGGAGATACGCAGTATTTT

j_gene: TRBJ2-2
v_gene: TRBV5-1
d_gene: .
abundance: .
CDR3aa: CASSLEVGAAGELFF
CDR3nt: TGCGCCAGCAGCTTGGAAGTTGGTGCGGCCGGGGAGCTGTTTTTT

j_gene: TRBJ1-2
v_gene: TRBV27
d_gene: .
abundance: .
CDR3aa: CASSLRENYGYTF
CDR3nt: TGTGCCAGCAGCCTACGTGAGAACTATGGCTACACCTTC

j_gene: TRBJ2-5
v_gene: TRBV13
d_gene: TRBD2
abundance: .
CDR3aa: CASRVAGGRETQYF
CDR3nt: TGTGCCAGCAGAGTAGCGGGGGGCCGGGAGACCCAGTACTTC

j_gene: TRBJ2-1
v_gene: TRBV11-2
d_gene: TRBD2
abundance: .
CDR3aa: CASSSLWTSSNNEQFF
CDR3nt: TGTGCCAGCAGCTCCCTTTGGACTAGCAGTAACAATGAGCAGTTCTTC

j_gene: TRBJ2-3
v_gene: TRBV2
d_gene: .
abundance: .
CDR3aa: CASSTRDTQYF
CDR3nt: TGTGCCAGCAGTACGAGAGATACGCAGTATTTT

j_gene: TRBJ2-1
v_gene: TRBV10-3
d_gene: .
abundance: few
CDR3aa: CAIARLGYNEQFF
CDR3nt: TGTGCCATCGCCCGACTGGGTTACAATGAGCAGTTCTTC

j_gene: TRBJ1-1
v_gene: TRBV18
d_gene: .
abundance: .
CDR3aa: CASSLVERMNTEAFF
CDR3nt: TGTGCCAGCTCACTAGTCGAGCGGATGAACACTGAAGCTTTCTTT

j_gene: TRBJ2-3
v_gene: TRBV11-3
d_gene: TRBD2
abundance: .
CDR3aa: CASSSAGESDTQYF
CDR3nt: TGTGCCAGCAGTTCAGCGGGGGAGAGCGATACGCAGTATTTT

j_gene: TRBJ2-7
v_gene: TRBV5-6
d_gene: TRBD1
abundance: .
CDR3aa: CASSTTRTGGLYEQYF
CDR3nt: TGTGCCAGCAGCACAACACGGACAGGGGGACTCTACGAGCAGTACTTC

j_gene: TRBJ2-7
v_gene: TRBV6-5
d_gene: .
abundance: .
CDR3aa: CASSYSRRRMTYEQYF
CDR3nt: TGTGCCAGCAGTTACTCAAGGAGACGGATGACCTACGAGCAGTACTTC

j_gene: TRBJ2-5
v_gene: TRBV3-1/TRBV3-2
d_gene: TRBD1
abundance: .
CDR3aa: CASSQRQGGGETQYF
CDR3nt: TGTGCCAGCAGCCAAAGACAGGGGGGAGGAGAGACCCAGTACTTC

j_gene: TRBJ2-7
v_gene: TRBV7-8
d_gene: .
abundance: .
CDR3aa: CASSFWQTYEQYF
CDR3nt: TGTGCCAGCAGCTTCTGGCAAACCTACGAGCAGTACTTC

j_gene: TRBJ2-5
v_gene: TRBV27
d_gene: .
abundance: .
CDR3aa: CASSWTAQETQYF
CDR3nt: TGTGCCAGCAGTTGGACAGCCCAAGAGACCCAGTACTTC

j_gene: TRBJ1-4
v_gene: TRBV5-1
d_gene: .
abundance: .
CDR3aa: CASSLAGQGDEKLFF
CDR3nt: TGCGCCAGCAGCTTGGCAGGGCAGGGCGATGAAAAACTGTTTTTT

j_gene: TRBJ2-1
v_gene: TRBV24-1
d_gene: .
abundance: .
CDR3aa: CATSDQGGSYNEQFF
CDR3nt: TGTGCCACCAGTGACCAGGGCGGTTCCTACAATGAGCAGTTCTTC

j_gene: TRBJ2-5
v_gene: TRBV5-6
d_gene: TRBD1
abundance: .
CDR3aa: CASSPPTGMGKETQYF
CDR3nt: TGTGCCAGCAGCCCCCCGACAGGGATGGGAAAAGAGACCCAGTACTTC

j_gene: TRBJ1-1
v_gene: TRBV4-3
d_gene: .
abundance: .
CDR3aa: CASSQDFGGWTEAFF
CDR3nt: TGCGCCAGCAGCCAAGATTTCGGGGGGTGGACTGAAGCTTTCTTT

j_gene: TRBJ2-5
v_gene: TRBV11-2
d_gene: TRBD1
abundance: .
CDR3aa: CASSSEGGQQETQYF
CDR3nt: TGTGCCAGCAGCTCGGAAGGGGGACAGCAAGAGACCCAGTACTTC

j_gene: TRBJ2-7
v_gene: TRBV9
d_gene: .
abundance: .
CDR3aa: CASSLQGPDEQYF
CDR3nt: TGTGCCAGCAGCCTACAGGGCCCTGACGAGCAGTACTTC

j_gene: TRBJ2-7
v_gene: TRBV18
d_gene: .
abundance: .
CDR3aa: CASSPQLGGGGYEQYF
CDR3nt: TGTGCCAGCTCACCGCAGTTGGGTGGGGGCGGCTACGAGCAGTACTTC

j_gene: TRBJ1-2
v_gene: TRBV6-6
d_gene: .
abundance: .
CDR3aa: CASSSWTGSYYGYTF
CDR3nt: TGTGCCAGCAGTTCCTGGACCGGGAGTTACTATGGCTACACCTTC

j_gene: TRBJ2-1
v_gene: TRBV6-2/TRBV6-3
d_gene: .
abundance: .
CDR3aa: CASSSNTERRFF
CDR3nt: TGTGCCAGCAGCAGTAACACGGAGAGGCGGTTCTTC

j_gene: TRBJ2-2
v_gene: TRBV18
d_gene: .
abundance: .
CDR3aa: CASSPPRGPNTGELFF
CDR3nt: TGTGCCAGCTCACCACCGCGGGGCCCGAACACCGGGGAGCTGTTTTTT

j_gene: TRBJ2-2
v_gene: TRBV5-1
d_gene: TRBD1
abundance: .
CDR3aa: CASSPGQGNTGELFF
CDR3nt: TGCGCCAGCAGCCCGGGACAGGGTAACACCGGGGAGCTGTTTTTT

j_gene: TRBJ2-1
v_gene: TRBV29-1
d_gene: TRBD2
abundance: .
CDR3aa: CSAALAGLYNEQFF
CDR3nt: TGCAGCGCCGCCCTAGCGGGGCTTTACAATGAGCAGTTCTTC

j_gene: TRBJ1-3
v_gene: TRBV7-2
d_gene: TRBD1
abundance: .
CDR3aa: CASSLAETGGNTIYF
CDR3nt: TGTGCCAGCAGCTTAGCGGAGACAGGGGGAAACACCATATATTTT

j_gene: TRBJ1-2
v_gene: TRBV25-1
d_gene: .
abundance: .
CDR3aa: CASSEDWATYGYTF
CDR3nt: TGTGCCAGCAGTGAAGATTGGGCGACCTATGGCTACACCTTC

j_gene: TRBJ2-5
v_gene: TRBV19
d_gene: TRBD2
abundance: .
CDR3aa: CAAGAAGGLETQYF
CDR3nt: TGTGCCGCCGGGGCAGCGGGAGGCCTGGAGACCCAGTACTTC

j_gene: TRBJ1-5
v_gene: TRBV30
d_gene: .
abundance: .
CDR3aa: CAWSVLSVNQPQHF
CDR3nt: TGTGCCTGGAGTGTACTTTCGGTTAATCAGCCCCAGCATTTT

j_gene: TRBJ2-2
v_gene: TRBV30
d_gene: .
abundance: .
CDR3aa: CAWSATGTGELFF
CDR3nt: TGTGCCTGGAGTGCGACAGGCACCGGGGAGCTGTTTTTT

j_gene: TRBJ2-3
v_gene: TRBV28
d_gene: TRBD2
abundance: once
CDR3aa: CASSQPPGTSGTDTQYF
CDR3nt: TGTGCCAGCAGCCAACCTCCCGGGACTAGCGGCACAGATACGCAGTATTTT

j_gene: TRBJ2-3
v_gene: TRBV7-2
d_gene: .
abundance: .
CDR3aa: CASSPQGDTQYF
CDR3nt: TGTGCCAGCAGCCCCCAGGGGGATACGCAGTATTTT

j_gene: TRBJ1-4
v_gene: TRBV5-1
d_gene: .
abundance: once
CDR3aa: CASSLIQSNEKLFF
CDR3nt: TGCGCCAGCAGCTTGATACAGTCTAATGAAAAACTGTTTTTT

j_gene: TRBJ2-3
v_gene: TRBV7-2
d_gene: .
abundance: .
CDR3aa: CASSRDSPSTDTQYF
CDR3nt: TGTGCCAGCAGTCGGGACTCCCCTAGCACAGATACGCAGTATTTT

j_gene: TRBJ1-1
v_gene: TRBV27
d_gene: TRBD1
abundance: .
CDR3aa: CASSMGQLTEAFF
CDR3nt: TGTGCCAGCAGTATGGGACAGCTTACTGAAGCTTTCTTT

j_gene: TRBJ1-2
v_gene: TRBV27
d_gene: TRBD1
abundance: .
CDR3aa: CATGRGTAYGYTF
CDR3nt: TGTGCCACCGGCCGGGGGACAGCCTATGGCTACACCTTC

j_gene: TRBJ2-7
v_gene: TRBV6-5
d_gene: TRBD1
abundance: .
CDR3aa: CASSFRDRLSQQYF
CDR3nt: TGTGCCAGCAGCTTCCGGGACAGATTATCGCAGCAGTACTTC

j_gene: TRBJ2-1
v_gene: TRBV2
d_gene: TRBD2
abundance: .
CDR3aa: CASRLAGALNEQFF
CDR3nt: TGTGCCAGCAGACTAGCGGGAGCTTTGAATGAGCAGTTCTTC

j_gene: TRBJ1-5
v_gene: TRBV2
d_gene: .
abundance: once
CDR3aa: CASSESRGNQPQHF
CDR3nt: TGTGCCAGCAGTGAAAGCAGGGGCAATCAGCCCCAGCATTTT

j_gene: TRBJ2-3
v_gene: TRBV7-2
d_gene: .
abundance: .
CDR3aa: CASSLAEYRVGLRDTQYF
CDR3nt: TGTGCCAGCAGCTTAGCTGAGTACAGGGTGGGTCTGAGAGATACGCAGTATTTT

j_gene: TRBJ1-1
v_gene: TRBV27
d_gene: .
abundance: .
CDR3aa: CASSLILNTEAFF
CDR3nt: TGTGCCAGCAGTCTAATCCTCAACACTGAAGCTTTCTTT

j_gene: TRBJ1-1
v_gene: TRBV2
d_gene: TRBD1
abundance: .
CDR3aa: CASSDLGQKNTEAFF
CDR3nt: TGTGCCAGCAGTGATCTGGGACAGAAGAACACTGAAGCTTTCTTT

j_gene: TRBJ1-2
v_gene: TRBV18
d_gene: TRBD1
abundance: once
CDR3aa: CASSPQGARGYTF
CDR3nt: TGTGCCAGCTCACCTCAGGGGGCACGGGGCTACACCTTC

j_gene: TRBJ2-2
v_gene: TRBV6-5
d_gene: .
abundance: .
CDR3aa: CASSYYRVNTGELFF
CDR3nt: TGTGCCAGCAGTTACTATCGGGTCAACACCGGGGAGCTGTTTTTT

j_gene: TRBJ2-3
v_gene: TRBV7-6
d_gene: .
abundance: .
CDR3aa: CASSLAIGGGSDTQYF
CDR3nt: TGTGCCAGCAGCTTAGCGATCGGAGGAGGGTCAGATACGCAGTATTTT

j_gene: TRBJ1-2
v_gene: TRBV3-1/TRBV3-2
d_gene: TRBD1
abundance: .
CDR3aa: CASSQKGAGRNGYTF
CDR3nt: TGTGCCAGCAGCCAAAAGGGGGCAGGAAGGAATGGCTACACCTTC

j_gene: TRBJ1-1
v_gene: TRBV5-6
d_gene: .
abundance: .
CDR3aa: CASSLVANTEAFF
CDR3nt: TGTGCCAGCAGCTTGGTGGCGAACACTGAAGCTTTCTTT